This TCR beta chain is drawn from a study of blood T cell repertoires in COVID-19. Across the whole study: The cDNA or gDNA used as material had been derived from T cells, B-cell-depleted T cells, or PBMCs.

Generated by immunoSEQ multiplex PCR, the TCRdb table keeps only in-frame clones and is missing some. The data contain a few hundred thousand clones, about nine tenths of them singletons. The CDR3 contains 14 residues. In germline, CDR1 is SGHTA, CDR2 FQGTGA. The V end lost 4 bases, the J end lost 2 bases, and 11 bases lay between the germline ends. Participants came from 24 US areas, aged about 18 to 100 years. The material sequenced was PBMCs or T cells enriched from blood (not recorded which). This receptor was taken from a young woman who had recovered from COVID-19. J is TRBJ1-2 and V is TRBV7-3; TRBD1 might be the D (6 bases). The CDR3 nucleotides are TGTGCCAGCAGCTCCACAGGGTCCAACTATGGCTACACCTTC. Its translation: CASSSTGSNYGYTF.